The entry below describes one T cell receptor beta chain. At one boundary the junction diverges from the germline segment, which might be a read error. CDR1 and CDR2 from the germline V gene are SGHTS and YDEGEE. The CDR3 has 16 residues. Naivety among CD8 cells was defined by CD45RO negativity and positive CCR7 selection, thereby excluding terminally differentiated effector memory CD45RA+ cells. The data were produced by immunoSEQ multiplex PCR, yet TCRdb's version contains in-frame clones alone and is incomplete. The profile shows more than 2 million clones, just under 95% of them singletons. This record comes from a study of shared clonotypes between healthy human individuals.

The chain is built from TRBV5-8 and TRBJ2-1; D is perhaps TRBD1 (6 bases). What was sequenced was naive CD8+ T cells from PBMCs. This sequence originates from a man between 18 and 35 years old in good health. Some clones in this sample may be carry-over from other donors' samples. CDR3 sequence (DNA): TGTGCCAGCAGCTTGGCCCCCCTTTTAAGTACAGGGAAGGTAATCTTC. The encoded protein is CASSLAPLLSTGKVIF.